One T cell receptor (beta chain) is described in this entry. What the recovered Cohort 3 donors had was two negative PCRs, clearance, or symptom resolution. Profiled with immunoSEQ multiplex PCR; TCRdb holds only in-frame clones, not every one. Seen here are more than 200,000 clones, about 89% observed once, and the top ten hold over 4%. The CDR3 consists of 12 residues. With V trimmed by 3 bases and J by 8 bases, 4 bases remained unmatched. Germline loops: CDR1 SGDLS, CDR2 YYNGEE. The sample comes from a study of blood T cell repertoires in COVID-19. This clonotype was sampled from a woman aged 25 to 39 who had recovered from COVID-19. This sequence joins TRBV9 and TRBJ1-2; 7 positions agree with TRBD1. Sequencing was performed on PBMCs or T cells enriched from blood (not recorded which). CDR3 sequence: CASSAWDRGYTF. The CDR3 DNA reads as TGTGCCAGCAGCGCGTGGGACAGAGGCTACACCTTC.